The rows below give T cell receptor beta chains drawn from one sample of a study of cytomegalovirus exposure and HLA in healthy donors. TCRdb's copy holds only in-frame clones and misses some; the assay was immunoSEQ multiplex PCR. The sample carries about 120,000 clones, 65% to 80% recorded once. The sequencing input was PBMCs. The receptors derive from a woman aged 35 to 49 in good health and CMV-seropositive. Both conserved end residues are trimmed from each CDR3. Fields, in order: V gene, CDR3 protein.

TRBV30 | AWTGLADRYEQY
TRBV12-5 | ASVKVFGLAGGLQETQY
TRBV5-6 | ATGTGINTGELF
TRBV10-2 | ATLYPLLQGANTGELF
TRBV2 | ASSDNRQGPYTDTQY
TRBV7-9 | ASSPRAMNTEAF
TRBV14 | ASSQGDSFSYEQY
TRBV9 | ASSRDITSGGNNEQF
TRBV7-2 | ASSTSTDMQY
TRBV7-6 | ASSLRSVPDTQY
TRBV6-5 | ASSYSLAGGEDTQY
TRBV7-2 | ASSLTENTEAF
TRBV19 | ASREAARKDTQY
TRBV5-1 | ASSMGQGGNTIY
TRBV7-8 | ASSLASGLYEQY
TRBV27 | ASSLGSGWEQY
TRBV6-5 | ASSYSSGSTAEQY
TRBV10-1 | ASSEYEAD
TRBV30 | AYVAGVGANVLT
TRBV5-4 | ASSRDFNPEAF
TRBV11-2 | ASSLVGGNSPLH
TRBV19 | ASSVSGVNNSPLH
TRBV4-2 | ASSQGLAGATGELF
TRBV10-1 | ASSDSLDTEAF
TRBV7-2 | ASSTTGFSMNTEAF
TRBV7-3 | ASSMGGLASTDTQY
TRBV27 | ASSFRTGFYEQY
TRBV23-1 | ASSRRDRGPGANVLT
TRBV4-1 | ASSQDPGGAGDTIY
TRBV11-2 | ASSLQGFSPLH
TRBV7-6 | ASSYRTGSNEKLF
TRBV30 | AWSVGRASGNTIY
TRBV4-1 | ASSQDHRGLGDTQY
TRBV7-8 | ASSLRGLGTQY
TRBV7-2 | ASSPRGSGNTIY
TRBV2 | ASLWTGYNSPLH
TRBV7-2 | ASSFSGGRSRNEQF
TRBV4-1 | ASRSVLAGITGELF
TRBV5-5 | ASSSRGVTSSYEQY
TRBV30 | AWRSIESFF
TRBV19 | ASNLSSRRGNTIY